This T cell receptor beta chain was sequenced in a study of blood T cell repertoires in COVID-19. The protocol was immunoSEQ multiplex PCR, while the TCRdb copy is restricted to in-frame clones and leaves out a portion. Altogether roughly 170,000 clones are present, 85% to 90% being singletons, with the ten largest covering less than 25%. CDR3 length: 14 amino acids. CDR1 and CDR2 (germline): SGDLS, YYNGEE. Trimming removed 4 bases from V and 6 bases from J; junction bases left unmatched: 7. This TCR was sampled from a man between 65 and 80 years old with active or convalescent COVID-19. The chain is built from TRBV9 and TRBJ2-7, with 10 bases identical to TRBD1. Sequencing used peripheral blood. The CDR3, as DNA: TGTGCCAGCAGCCGGCTCCGGGACAGGGGCGAGCAGTACTTC. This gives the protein CASSRLRDRGEQYF.